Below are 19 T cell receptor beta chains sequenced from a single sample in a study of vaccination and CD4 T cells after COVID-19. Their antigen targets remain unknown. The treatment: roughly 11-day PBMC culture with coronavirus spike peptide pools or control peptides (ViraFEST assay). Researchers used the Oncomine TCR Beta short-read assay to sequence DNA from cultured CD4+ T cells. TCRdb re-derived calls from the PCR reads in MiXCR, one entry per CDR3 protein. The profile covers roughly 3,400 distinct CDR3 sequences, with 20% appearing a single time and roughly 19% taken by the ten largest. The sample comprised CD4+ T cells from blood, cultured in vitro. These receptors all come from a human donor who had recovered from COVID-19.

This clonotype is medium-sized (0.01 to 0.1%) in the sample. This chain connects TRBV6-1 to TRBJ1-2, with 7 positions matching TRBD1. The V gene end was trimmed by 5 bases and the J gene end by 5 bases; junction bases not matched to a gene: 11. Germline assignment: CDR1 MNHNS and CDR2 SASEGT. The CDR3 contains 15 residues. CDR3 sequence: CASSNRQGLGYGYTF. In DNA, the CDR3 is TGTGCCAGCAGTAACCGACAGGGTTTAGGGTATGGCTACACCTTC.

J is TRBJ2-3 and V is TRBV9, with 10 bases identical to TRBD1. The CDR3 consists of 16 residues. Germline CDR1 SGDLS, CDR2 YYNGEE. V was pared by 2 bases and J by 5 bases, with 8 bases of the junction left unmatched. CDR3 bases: TGTGCCAGCAGCGTCCGGGACAGGGGCACAGGAGATACGCAGTATTTT. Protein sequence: CASSVRDRGTGDTQYF.

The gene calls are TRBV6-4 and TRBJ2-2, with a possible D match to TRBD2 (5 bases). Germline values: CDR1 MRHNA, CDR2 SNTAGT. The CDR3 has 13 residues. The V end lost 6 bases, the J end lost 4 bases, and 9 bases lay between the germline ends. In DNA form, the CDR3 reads TGTGCCAGCAGGAGGGTCGGCACCGGGGAGCTGTTTTTT. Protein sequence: CASRRVGTGELFF.

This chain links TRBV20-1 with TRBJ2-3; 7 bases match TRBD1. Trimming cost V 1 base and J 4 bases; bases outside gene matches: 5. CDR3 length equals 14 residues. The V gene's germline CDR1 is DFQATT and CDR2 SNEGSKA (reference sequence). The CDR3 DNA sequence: TGCAGTGCTAGAGTGACAGGGCTACCAGATACGCAGTATTTT. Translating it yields CSARVTGLPDTQYF.

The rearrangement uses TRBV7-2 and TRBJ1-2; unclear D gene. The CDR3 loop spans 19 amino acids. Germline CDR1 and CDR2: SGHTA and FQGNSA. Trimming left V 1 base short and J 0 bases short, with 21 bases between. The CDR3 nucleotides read TGTGCCAGCAGCTTAGACGAGAAGGCAGGATCCCCACCTAACTATGGCTACACCTTC. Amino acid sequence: CASSLDEKAGSPPNYGYTF. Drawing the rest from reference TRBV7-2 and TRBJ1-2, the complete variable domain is GAGVSQSPSNKVTEKGKDVELRCDPISGHTALYWYRQSLGQGLEFLIYFQGNSAPDKSGLPSDRFSAERTGGSVSTLTIQRTQQEDSAVYLCASSLDEKAGSPPNYGYTFGSGTRLTVV.

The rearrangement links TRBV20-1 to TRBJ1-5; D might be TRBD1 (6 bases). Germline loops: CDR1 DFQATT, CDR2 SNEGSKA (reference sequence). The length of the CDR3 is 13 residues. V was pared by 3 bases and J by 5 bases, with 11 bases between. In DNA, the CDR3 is TGCAGTGCTAGCTTGGACAGAGATCAGCCCCAGCATTTT. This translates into CSASLDRDQPQHF.

CDR3: CAWSSQGYISASPLHF. The CDR3 bases are TGTGCCTGGAGTTCCCAGGGTTATATCTCGGCTTCACCCCTCCACTTT. J is TRBJ1-6 and V is TRBV30, with D possibly matching TRBD1 (5 bases). Germline CDR1 GTSNPN, CDR2 SVGIG (reference sequence). This CDR3 comprises 16 residues. The germline V and J ends were trimmed by 2 bases and 9 bases, with 20 bases remaining between them.

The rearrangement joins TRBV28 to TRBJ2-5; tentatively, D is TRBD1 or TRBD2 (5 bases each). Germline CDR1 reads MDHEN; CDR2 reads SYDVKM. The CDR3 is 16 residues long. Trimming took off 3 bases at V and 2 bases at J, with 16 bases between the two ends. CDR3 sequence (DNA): TGTGCCAGCAGTTTTAGGGGCCGAGGGGTACAAGAGACCCAGTACTTC. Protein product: CASSFRGRGVQETQYF.

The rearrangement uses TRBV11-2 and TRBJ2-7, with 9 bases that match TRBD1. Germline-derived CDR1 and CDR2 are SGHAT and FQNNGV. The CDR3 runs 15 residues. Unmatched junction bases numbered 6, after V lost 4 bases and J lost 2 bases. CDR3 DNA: TGTGCCAGCAGCTGGCGGGGGACAGGGACCTACGAGCAGTACTTC. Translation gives CASSWRGTGTYEQYF.

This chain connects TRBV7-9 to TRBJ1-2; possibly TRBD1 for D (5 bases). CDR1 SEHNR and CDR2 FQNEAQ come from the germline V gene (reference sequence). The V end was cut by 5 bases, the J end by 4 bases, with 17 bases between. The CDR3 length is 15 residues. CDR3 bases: TGTGCCAGCAGCCAACCACAGGTCCCCTCCTATGGCTACACCTTC. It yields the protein CASSQPQVPSYGYTF.

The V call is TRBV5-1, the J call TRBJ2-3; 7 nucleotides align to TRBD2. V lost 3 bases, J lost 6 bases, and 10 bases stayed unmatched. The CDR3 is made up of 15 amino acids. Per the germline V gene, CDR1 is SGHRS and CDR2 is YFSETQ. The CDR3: CASSWGPGGDDTQYF. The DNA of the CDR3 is TGCGCCAGCAGCTGGGGACCGGGGGGTGACGATACGCAGTATTTT.

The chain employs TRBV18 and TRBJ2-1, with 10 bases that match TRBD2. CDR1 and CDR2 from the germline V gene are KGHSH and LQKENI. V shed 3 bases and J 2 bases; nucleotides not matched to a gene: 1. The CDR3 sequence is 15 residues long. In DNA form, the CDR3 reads TGTGCCAGCTCACCTAGCGGGGGGCCCTACAATGAGCAGTTCTTC. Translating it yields CASSPSGGPYNEQFF.

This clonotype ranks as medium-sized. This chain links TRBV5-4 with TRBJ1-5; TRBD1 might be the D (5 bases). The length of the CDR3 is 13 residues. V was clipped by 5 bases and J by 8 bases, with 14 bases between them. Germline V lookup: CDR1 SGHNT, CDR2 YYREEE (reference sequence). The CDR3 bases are TGTGCCAGCAGTGTCGCAGGAGGGGAGCCCCAGCATTTT. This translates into CASSVAGGEPQHF.

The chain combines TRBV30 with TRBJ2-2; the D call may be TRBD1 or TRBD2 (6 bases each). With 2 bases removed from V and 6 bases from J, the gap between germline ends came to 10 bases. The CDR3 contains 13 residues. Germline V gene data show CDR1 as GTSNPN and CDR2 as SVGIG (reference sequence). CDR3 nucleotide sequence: TGTGCCTGGAGTCCCGGGGGCCCCGGGGAGCTGTTTTTT. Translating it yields CAWSPGGPGELFF. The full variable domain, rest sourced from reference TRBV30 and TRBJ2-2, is SQTIHQWPATLVQPVGSPLSLECTVEGTSNPNLYWYRQAAGRGLQLLFYSVGIGQISSEVPQNLSASRPQDRQFILSSKKLLLSDSGFYLCAWSPGGPGELFFGEGSRLTVL.

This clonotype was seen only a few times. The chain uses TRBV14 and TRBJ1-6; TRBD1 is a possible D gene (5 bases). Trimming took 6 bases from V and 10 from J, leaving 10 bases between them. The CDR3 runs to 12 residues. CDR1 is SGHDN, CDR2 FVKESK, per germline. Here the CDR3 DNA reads TGTGCCAGCAGGGGGCTGGGCTCACCCCTCCACTTT. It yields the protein CASRGLGSPLHF. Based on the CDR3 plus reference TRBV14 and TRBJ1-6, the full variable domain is EAGVTQFPSHSVIEKGQTVTLRCDPISGHDNLYWYRRVMGKEIKFLLHFVKESKQDESGMPNNRFLAERTGGTYSTLKVQPAELEDSGVYFCASRGLGSPLHFGNGTRLTVT.

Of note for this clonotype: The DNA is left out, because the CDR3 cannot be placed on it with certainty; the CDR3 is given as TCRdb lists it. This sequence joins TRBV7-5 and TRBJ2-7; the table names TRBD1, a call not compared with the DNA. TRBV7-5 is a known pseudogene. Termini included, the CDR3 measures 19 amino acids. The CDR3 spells CISVSEAPNPGQGIYEQYF.

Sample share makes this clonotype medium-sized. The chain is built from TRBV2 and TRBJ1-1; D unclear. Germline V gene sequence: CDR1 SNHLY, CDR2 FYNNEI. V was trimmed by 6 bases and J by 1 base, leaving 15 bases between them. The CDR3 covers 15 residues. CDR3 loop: CASRALDQKNTEAFF. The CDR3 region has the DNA TGTGCCAGCAGGGCCCTGGACCAGAAGAACACTGAAGCTTTCTTT.

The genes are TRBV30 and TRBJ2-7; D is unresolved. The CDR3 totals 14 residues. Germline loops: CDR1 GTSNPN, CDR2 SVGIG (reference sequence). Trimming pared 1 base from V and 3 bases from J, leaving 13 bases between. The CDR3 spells CAWSAPGPYYEQYF. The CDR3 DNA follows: TGTGCCTGGAGTGCGCCCGGGCCATACTACGAGCAGTACTTC.

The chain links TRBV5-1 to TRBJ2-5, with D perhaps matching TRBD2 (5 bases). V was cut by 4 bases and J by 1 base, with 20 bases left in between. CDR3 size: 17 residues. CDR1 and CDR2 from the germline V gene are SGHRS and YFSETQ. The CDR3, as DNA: TGCGCCAGCAGCCGCGGTCCGCAACGAGGGTTCCAAGAGACCCAGTACTTC. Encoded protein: CASSRGPQRGFQETQYF.